These 25 T cell receptor beta chains came from one sample sequenced in a study of CD4 T cells in relation to SARS-CoV-2 and coronaviruses. Before the COVID-19 pandemic, during about 2011-2019, CD4+ T cells were taken from unexposed donors. After roughly ten days of culture, CD4+ T cells were isolated. The antigens for these receptors are not known. Some clones are missing from TCRdb's copy, which holds only in-frame ones; the method was immunoSEQ multiplex PCR. The data contain about 25,000 clones, over 60% of them singletons. Sequencing was carried out using CD4+ T cells from PBMCs, cultured in vitro. Source of these receptors: a human donor in good health.

The CDR3 region has the DNA TGTGCCAGCAGCGGACCCCTGTGGCAGGCAGGCTTGGGCGAACTGTTTTTT. This gives the protein CASSGPLWQAGLGELFF. The J gene is TRBJ1-4, the V gene TRBV9; D remains unclear. The V and J ends lost 3 bases and 12 bases respectively, with 27 bases between them. The CDR3 has 17 residues. In germline, CDR1 is SGDLS, CDR2 YYNGEE.

This clone showed up just once. This sequence joins TRBV19 and TRBJ2-1; 14 bases line up with TRBD2. Germline trimming cut 6 bases from V and 7 bases from J; bases unmatched to any gene: 5. Germline assignment: CDR1 LNHDA and CDR2 SQIVND (reference sequence). The CDR3 covers 15 residues. The CDR3 nucleotides read TGTGCCAGTAGCAGACTAGCGGGAGGGCCGAATGAGCAGTTCTTC. It codes for CASSRLAGGPNEQFF. Filled out from reference TRBV19 and TRBJ2-1, the complete variable domain reads DGGITQSPKYLFRKEGQNVTLSCEQNLNHDAMYWYRQDPGQGLRLIYYSQIVNDFQKGDIAEGYSVSREKKESFPLTVTSAQKNPTAFYLCASSRLAGGPNEQFFGPGTRLTVL.

This sequence joins TRBV7-3 and TRBJ2-3; D gene uncertain. With 5 bases removed from V and 1 base from J, the gap between germline ends came to 13 bases. The germline V gene encodes CDR1 SGHTA and CDR2 FQGTGA. The CDR3 is 15 amino acids. The CDR3 here is CASSPLAAGTDTQYF. CDR3 bases: TGTGCCAGCAGCCCTCTCGCGGCGGGCACAGATACGCAGTATTTT.

This clone was seen only once. The chain uses TRBV14 and TRBJ2-3; D not resolved. V shed 0 bases and J shed 1 base, with 14 bases lying between them. The CDR3 consists of 17 residues. Per germline, CDR1 SGHDN and CDR2 FVKESK. CDR3 nucleotide sequence: TGTGCCAGCAGCCAAGATCTTGGAGTAGTCGGCACAGATACGCAGTATTTT. This encodes CASSQDLGVVGTDTQYF.

This clone has just a few counts. The chain's CDR3 is CASSYTSSGSQAFF. DNA of the CDR3: TGTGCCAGCAGTTACACATCGTCCGGCAGCCAAGCTTTCTTT. The chain links TRBV6-5 to TRBJ1-1; D is uncertain. Trimming took off 2 bases at V and 9 bases at J, with 16 bases between the two ends. The length of the CDR3 is 14 residues. CDR1 is MNHEY, CDR2 SVGAGI, per germline.

This chain links TRBV9 with TRBJ2-1, with unresolved D. CDR3 length equals 13 residues. Germline CDR1 reads SGDLS; CDR2 reads YYNGEE. V shed 4 bases and J shed 10 bases, with 15 bases lying between them. CDR3 DNA sequence: TGTGCCAGCAGCTCCCCCCCGTTAGGAGAGCAGTTCTTC. Translation gives CASSSPPLGEQFF.

This chain joins TRBV7-2 and TRBJ2-1; no firm D call. V shed 6 bases and J shed 7 bases, with 13 bases lying between them. The CDR3 length is 13 residues. From germline, CDR1 is SGHTA and CDR2 FQGNSA. DNA of the CDR3: TGTGCCAGCAGTAGAACCCTTCGGAATGAGCAGTTCTTC. This gives the protein CASSRTLRNEQFF.

The chain recombines TRBV18 with TRBJ2-7; 8 bases are a match to TRBD1. V was pared by 2 bases and J by 6 bases, with 6 bases of the junction left unmatched. Germline assignment: CDR1 KGHSH and CDR2 LQKENI. This CDR3 comprises 14 residues. CDR3 protein: CASSPATGGLEQYF. CDR3 nucleotide sequence: TGTGCCAGCTCACCAGCCACAGGGGGTCTCGAGCAGTACTTC.

V usage is TRBV2 and J usage is TRBJ2-7; 10 positions agree with TRBD1. This CDR3 has 15 amino acids. Germline loops: CDR1 SNHLY, CDR2 FYNNEI. Germline trimming cut 7 bases from V and 2 bases from J; bases unmatched to any gene: 8. The CDR3 here is CASTNPGQGTYEQYF. The CDR3 region has the DNA TGTGCCAGCACCAACCCGGGACAGGGGACCTACGAGCAGTACTTC.

The J gene is TRBJ2-7, the V gene TRBV7-2; unclear D gene. The germline V and J ends were trimmed by 4 bases and 5 bases, with 27 bases remaining between them. The CDR3 runs to 18 residues. From germline, CDR1 is SGHTA and CDR2 FQGNSA. In nucleotides, the CDR3 is TGTGCCAGCAGCTCACACAGATCAGTCGTGGGTAGTCTAAACGAGCAGTACTTC. It yields the protein CASSSHRSVVGSLNEQYF.

This chain joins TRBV11-2 and TRBJ1-1, with D unresolved. Germline V lookup: CDR1 SGHAT, CDR2 FQNNGV. The V and J ends lost 5 bases and 2 bases respectively, with 3 bases between them. The length of the CDR3 is 11 residues. The CDR3: CASSRNTEAFF. The DNA of the CDR3 is TGTGCCAGCAGCCGAAACACTGAAGCTTTCTTT. Variable domain in full (rest from reference TRBV11-2 and TRBJ1-1): EAGVAQSPRYKIIEKRQSVAFWCNPISGHATLYWYQQILGQGPKLLIQFQNNGVVDDSQLPKDRFSAERLKGVDSTLKIQPAKLEDSAVYLCASSRNTEAFFGQGTRLTVV.

The genes are TRBV5-8 and TRBJ2-7, with TRBD1 as a possible D gene (6 bases). V lost 0 bases and J lost 0, with 7 bases in between. Germline CDR1 SGHTS, CDR2 YDEGEE. This CDR3 contains 14 residues. CDR3 sequence: CASSLGQASYEQYF. The CDR3 DNA is TGTGCCAGCAGCTTGGGACAGGCCTCCTACGAGCAGTACTTC.

CDR3 protein: CASSWDGSVSYEQYF. DNA of the CDR3: TGTGCCAGCAGCTGGGATGGGTCGGTCTCCTACGAGCAGTACTTC. The chain employs TRBV5-6 and TRBJ2-7; D unclear. CDR3 length equals 15 residues. Germline loops: CDR1 SGHDT, CDR2 YYEEEE. V shed 3 bases and J shed 0 bases, with 13 bases lying between them. Supplemented by reference TRBV5-6 and TRBJ2-7, the full variable domain reads DAGVTQSPTHLIKTRGQQVTLRCSPKSGHDTVSWYQQALGQGPQFIFQYYEEEERQRGNFPDRFSGHQFPNYSSELNVNALLLGDSALYLCASSWDGSVSYEQYFGPGTRLTVT.

This clone was observed a few times. V is TRBV11-2 and J is TRBJ2-7, with D unresolved. The CDR3 is 17 residues long. Between the trimmed V and J ends, which lost 4 bases and 0 bases, there was a span of 19 bases. Germline assignment: CDR1 SGHAT and CDR2 FQNNGV. The DNA of the CDR3 is TGTGCCAGCAGCTCGATCTCAAGAATCGGCCCCTCCTACGAGCAGTACTTC. Protein sequence: CASSSISRIGPSYEQYF.

The J gene is TRBJ2-3, the V gene TRBV4-3; D is tentatively TRBD1 or TRBD2 (7 bases each). Looked up from germline, CDR1 is LGHNA and CDR2 is YSLEER. Trimming pared 0 bases from V and 1 base from J, leaving 17 bases between. The CDR3 consists of 18 residues. CDR3 region: CASSQDGSAGGGTDTQYF. CDR3 nucleotides: TGCGCCAGCAGCCAAGATGGGTCGGCAGGGGGGGGCACAGATACGCAGTATTTT.

The chain uses TRBV5-1 and TRBJ2-3; TRBD2 agrees at 7 bases. This CDR3 is built from 15 residues. Germline values: CDR1 SGHRS, CDR2 YFSETQ. The trim removed 0 bases at V and 2 bases at J, leaving 3 bases unmatched. CDR3 sequence: CASSLVTSDTDTQYF. The DNA for the CDR3 is TGCGCCAGCAGCTTGGTCACTAGCGACACAGATACGCAGTATTTT. The full variable domain, in which reference TRBV5-1 and TRBJ2-3 provide the parts outside the CDR3, is KAGVTQTPRYLIKTRGQQVTLSCSPISGHRSVSWYQQTPGQGLQFLFEYFSETQRNKGNFPGRFSGRQFSNSRSEMNVSTLELGDSALYLCASSLVTSDTDTQYFGPGTRLTVL.

This sequence joins TRBV5-1 and TRBJ2-7, with 7 nucleotides matching TRBD1. This CDR3 has 17 residues. The V segment lost 0 bases and the J segment 5 bases; nucleotides outside the gene matches: 14. In germline, CDR1 is SGHRS, CDR2 YFSETQ. The CDR3 nucleotides read TGCGCCAGCAGCTTGGGAATAACGGTACAGGGGTACCACGAGCAGTACTTC. Protein product: CASSLGITVQGYHEQYF.

The rearrangement joins TRBV19 to TRBJ2-1; 11 bases fit TRBD2. The CDR3 spans 16 residues. Germline assignment: CDR1 LNHDA and CDR2 SQIVND (reference sequence). J was trimmed by 3 bases and V by 5 bases; bases with no gene match: 6. CDR3 region: CASSSLAGGSYNEQFF. CDR3 DNA sequence: TGTGCCAGTAGTTCCCTAGCGGGAGGCAGCTACAATGAGCAGTTCTTC.

The chain uses TRBV29-1 and TRBJ1-1, with 9 bases identical to TRBD1. V dropped 7 bases and J dropped 8; count of bases not matched to a gene: 11. In germline, CDR1 is SQVTM, CDR2 ANQGSEA. This CDR3 is 13 amino acids long. CDR3 sequence: CSATTGGLGEAFF. CDR3 nucleotides: TGCAGCGCCACAACAGGGGGCCTCGGGGAAGCTTTCTTT. Full variable domain (rest looked up from reference TRBV29-1 and TRBJ1-1): SAVISQKPSRDICQRGTSLTIQCQVDSQVTMMFWYRQQPGQSLTLIATANQGSEATYESGFVIDKFPISRPNLTFSTLTVSNMSPEDSSIYLCSATTGGLGEAFFGQGTRLTVV.

The chain uses TRBV11-2 and TRBJ2-7; D possibly uses TRBD1 or TRBD2 (6 bases each). The CDR3 spans 16 residues. Germline-derived CDR1 and CDR2 are SGHAT and FQNNGV. V was trimmed by 0 bases and J by 4 bases, leaving 16 bases between them. The CDR3 sequence: CASSLDGGQGGYEQYF. The CDR3 nucleotides read TGTGCCAGCAGCTTAGATGGGGGGCAGGGAGGTTACGAGCAGTACTTC.

A single count supports this clone. The V and J genes are TRBV10-3 and TRBJ2-3; TRBD1 aligns across 9 bases. Germline CDR1 ENHRY, CDR2 SYGVKD. The CDR3 runs to 13 residues. V shed 7 bases and J 4 bases; nucleotides not matched to a gene: 3. The CDR3 protein is CAIMGQGADTQYF. The CDR3 bases are TGTGCCATCATGGGACAGGGCGCAGATACGCAGTATTTT.

The gene calls are TRBV5-6 and TRBJ2-3, with 7 bases identical to TRBD1. Germline trimming cut 5 bases from V and 1 base from J; bases unmatched to any gene: 4. CDR3 size: 14 residues. The germline CDR1 and CDR2 sequences are SGHDT and YYEEEE. Here the CDR3 reads CASSDGQGTDTQYF. The CDR3 nucleotides read TGTGCCAGCAGTGATGGACAGGGCACAGATACGCAGTATTTT.

The V gene is TRBV19, the J gene TRBJ1-5; D may be TRBD1 (5 bases). The CDR3 extends over 20 amino acids. Germline V gives CDR1 LNHDA, CDR2 SQIVND (reference sequence). V lost 6 bases and J lost 0, with 27 bases in between. Here the CDR3 reads CASSSRGTLAGADSNQPQHF. The CDR3 DNA sequence: TGTGCCAGTAGCTCCCGCGGCACTCTGGCTGGGGCAGATAGCAATCAGCCCCAGCATTTT.

The chain combines TRBV19 with TRBJ1-1, with D possibly TRBD1 on 6 matching bases. Germline V gives CDR1 LNHDA, CDR2 SQIVND (reference sequence). Trimming cost V 3 bases and J 6 bases, with 17 bases left between them. This CDR3 is built from 15 residues. CDR3 sequence: CASSMWVGQRAEAFF. The CDR3 nucleotides are TGTGCCAGTAGTATGTGGGTGGGACAACGGGCTGAAGCTTTCTTT.

The V and J genes are TRBV3-1 (or the pseudogene TRBV3-2) and TRBJ1-3; D remains unclear. Trimming stripped 3 bases from V and 2 bases from J, with 11 bases between. Germline V gene sequence: CDR1 LGHDT, CDR2 YNNKEL (reference sequence). The CDR3 is 15 amino acids. CDR3 residues: CASSHQASTGNTIYF. The CDR3 DNA reads TGTGCCAGCAGCCATCAGGCCTCAACTGGAAACACCATATATTTT.